The clone carrying this T cell receptor (beta chain) turned up a few times. The antigen is unknown. From the RT-PCR reads, TCRdb called clonotypes with MiXCR, one entry per CDR3 protein. Found here are hundreds of thousands of distinct CDR3 sequences, 14% of them singletons; the top ten hold 6.5% to 8%. The CDR3 extends over 13 amino acids. Per germline, CDR1 MGHRA and CDR2 YSYEKL. V lost 2 bases and J lost 4, with 8 bases in between. The data are from a study of response to subunit inactivated influenza vaccine. Study observations and caveats: Authors suggested few new T cells are recruited by each seasonal influenza vaccination.

This TCR was recovered from a man between 50 and 59 years old who received an inactivated influenza vaccine. The chain recombines TRBV4-1 with TRBJ2-5; D not certain. Source: PBMCs from blood, taken roughly 15 days before vaccination. For the CDR3, the DNA is TGCGCCAGCAGCCAAAATCTATTAGAGACCCAGTACTTC. It translates to CASSQNLLETQYF.